A selection of T cell receptor beta chains follows, all from one sample in a study of CD8 T cells in ankylosing spondylitis. TCRdb used MiXCR to reprocess the 5' RACE reads, holding one entry per CDR3 protein. The sample consists of under 300,000 distinct CDR3 sequences, around 11% of them appearing once. Sequencing input: blood, either unsorted or a sorted T cell fraction (not recorded which). The source of these receptors is a male donor with ankylosing spondylitis or in good health (not recorded which). Both conserved end residues are part of each CDR3. The order of the fields is CDR3 DNA, CDR3 protein, V gene, clone size, D gene, J gene, CDR3 length. The D gene is left open where the match is weak. Expanded clones get a size class; other rows say once, few or many, or leave the size out.

TGCGCCAGCAGCTTGGAAGGGGGGACCCAGTACTTC | CASSLEGGTQYF | TRBV5-1 | many | - | TRBJ2-5 | 12
TGCAGTGCGGGTCGTCAGGGGAAAACCTACCAAGAGACCCAGTACTTC | CSAGRQGKTYQETQYF | TRBV20-1 | many | - | TRBJ2-5 | 16
TGTGCCAGCAGGGACGGCACTAGCACAGATACGCAGTATTTT | CASRDGTSTDTQYF | TRBV25-1 | few | - | TRBJ2-3 | 14
TGCGCCAGCACCGGAACTAGCGGATCCTACAATGAGCAGTTCTTC | CASTGTSGSYNEQFF | TRBV5-1 | - | TRBD2 | TRBJ2-1 | 15
TGCTGTGCTAGCGGGGTGGGGGCGGGGGGATCCACAGATACGCAGTATTTT | CCASGVGAGGSTDTQYF | TRBV20-1 | few | TRBD2 | TRBJ2-3 | 17
TGTGCCTGGAGCGAACCCTACGAGCAGTACTTC | CAWSEPYEQYF | TRBV30 | many | - | TRBJ2-7 | 11
TGCAGCGTTGGGCAGGGGGAGGTCTATGGCTACACCTTC | CSVGQGEVYGYTF | TRBV29-1 | many | TRBD1 | TRBJ1-2 | 13
TGTGCCAGCAGCTTTTCCGAGGACACCATATATTTT | CASSFSEDTIYF | TRBV7-9 | few | - | TRBJ1-3 | 12
TGTGCCATCATGCCGGGACAGGGAGGAACTGAAGCTTTCTTT | CAIMPGQGGTEAFF | TRBV10-3 | few | TRBD1 | TRBJ1-1 | 14
TGTGCCAGCAGCGAGGGGGCCCACAATGAGCAGTTCTTC | CASSEGAHNEQFF | TRBV9 | many | TRBD1 | TRBJ2-1 | 13
TGTGCCAGCAGGGTGAGATTGGATGAAAAACTGTTTTTT | CASRVRLDEKLFF | TRBV2 | - | - | TRBJ1-4 | 13
TGTGCCAGCGGTATGGGACAGGGCGGCTACGAGCAGTACTTC | CASGMGQGGYEQYF | TRBV6-1 | many | TRBD1 | TRBJ2-7 | 14
TGTGCCACCAGCAGAGATCCTAGCGGCTCCTACGAGCAGTACTTC | CATSRDPSGSYEQYF | TRBV15 | many | TRBD2 | TRBJ2-7 | 15
TGCGCCAGCAGCCCTACAGGGTTTTACGAGCAGTACTTC | CASSPTGFYEQYF | TRBV5-1 | many | - | TRBJ2-7 | 13
TGTGCCAGCAGCCAAATTGGGCAGACCCAGTACTTC | CASSQIGQTQYF | TRBV3-1 | many | - | TRBJ2-5 | 12
TGCGCCAGCAGCTTTGGACAGAATTCCTACGAGCAGTACTTC | CASSFGQNSYEQYF | TRBV5-1 | many | - | TRBJ2-7 | 14
TGTGCCAGCAGCTTTTGGGGGGATACTGAAGCTTTCTTT | CASSFWGDTEAFF | TRBV5-5 | - | - | TRBJ1-1 | 13
TGTGCCAGCAGTCCCCTGGGGACTAATACGCAGTATTTT | CASSPLGTNTQYF | TRBV6-2/TRBV6-3 | many | TRBD2 | TRBJ2-3 | 13
TGCAGTGCTGACCCGGGACAGGGGAGCGAGACCCAGTACTTC | CSADPGQGSETQYF | TRBV20-1 | many | TRBD1 | TRBJ2-5 | 14
TGTGCCAGCAGTCGAACGGGGGAGCAGTACTTC | CASSRTGEQYF | TRBV12-3/TRBV12-4 | few | - | TRBJ2-7 | 11
TGTGCCAGCAAAGACAGCAATCAGCCCCAGCATTTT | CASKDSNQPQHF | TRBV6-2/TRBV6-3 | - | - | TRBJ1-5 | 12
TGCGCCAGCAGCTTCCAGGGTGCTGTTTACGAGCAGTACTTC | CASSFQGAVYEQYF | TRBV5-1 | many | - | TRBJ2-7 | 14
TGTGCCAGCAGTTTGATGGGGATGGGGGAGCTGTTTTTT | CASSLMGMGELFF | TRBV12-3/TRBV12-4 | many | - | TRBJ2-2 | 13
TGTGCCACCAGCAGACCTAGTACAGGGTCCTACGAGCAGTACTTC | CATSRPSTGSYEQYF | TRBV15 | - | - | TRBJ2-7 | 15
TGCGCCAGCAGCTTGGCCCCAGAGAATACGCAGTATTTT | CASSLAPENTQYF | TRBV5-1 | many | - | TRBJ2-3 | 13
TGTGCCAGCAGCTTGGGACTAGCGGGGGAGGCGGATACGCAGTATTTT | CASSLGLAGEADTQYF | TRBV11-2 | many | TRBD2 | TRBJ2-3 | 16
TGTGCCAGCAGCGCCGCCTTCTACGAGCAGTACTTC | CASSAAFYEQYF | TRBV13 | - | - | TRBJ2-7 | 12
TGCAGTGCTATTCGGGACAAGGGCTCCGAGCAGTACTTC | CSAIRDKGSEQYF | TRBV20-1 | many | - | TRBJ2-7 | 13
TGTGCCAGCAGCTTAGGGGCTCGCACAGATACGCAGTATTTT | CASSLGARTDTQYF | TRBV7-7 | many | - | TRBJ2-3 | 14
TGCAGTGCGAACTCGGGGCCAGCGTCCCAGCATTTT | CSANSGPASQHF | TRBV20-1 | few | - | TRBJ1-5 | 12
TGTGCCAGCAGTTTCGACCCTGCCGAGACCCAGTACTTC | CASSFDPAETQYF | TRBV11-2 | many | - | TRBJ2-5 | 13
TGTGCCAGCAGCCCCCGAAAAGAAGAGACCCAGTACTTC | CASSPRKEETQYF | TRBV7-9 | - | - | TRBJ2-5 | 13
TGTGCCAGCAGCGAGAATGGGGCCTATGGCTACACCTTC | CASSENGAYGYTF | TRBV12-3/TRBV12-4 | many | - | TRBJ1-2 | 13
TGCGCCAGCAGCTTGGACACAGGTGAAGAGACCCAGTACTTC | CASSLDTGEETQYF | TRBV5-1 | many | - | TRBJ2-5 | 14
TGTGCCAGCAGCTTCAGGGGGGCCACAGATACGCAGTATTTT | CASSFRGATDTQYF | TRBV5-4 | - | - | TRBJ2-3 | 14
TGCGCCAGCAGCCTAGTGTCAGATTTTTCTGGCGGGGAGCTGTTTTTT | CASSLVSDFSGGELFF | TRBV5-1 | few | - | TRBJ2-2 | 16
TGCAGTGCCTCTCGTGGGGATTATGCAGACAATGAGCAGTTCTTC | CSASRGDYADNEQFF | TRBV20-1 | many | - | TRBJ2-1 | 15
TGTGCCAGCAGCTTGTACGGGAGTTTCACAGATACGCAGTATTTT | CASSLYGSFTDTQYF | TRBV11-2 | many | - | TRBJ2-3 | 15
TGCGCCAGCAGCTTGGTAGCAGGGAACACTGAAGCTTTCTTT | CASSLVAGNTEAFF | TRBV5-1 | many | - | TRBJ1-1 | 14
TGTGCCAGCAGCATTAGGACTAGCGGGTGGGATACGCAGTATTTT | CASSIRTSGWDTQYF | TRBV4-2 | - | TRBD2 | TRBJ2-3 | 15
TGCAGTGCTGAGCGGGAGAGCACAGATACGCAGTATTTT | CSAERESTDTQYF | TRBV20-1 | many | TRBD2 | TRBJ2-3 | 13
TGTGCCAGCAGCCAAGGGACAGGGGGCGCGAATGGCTACACCTTC | CASSQGTGGANGYTF | TRBV3-1 | few | TRBD1 | TRBJ1-2 | 15
TGTGCCAGCAGCAAGACTAGCGGACTCACAGATACGCAGTATTTT | CASSKTSGLTDTQYF | TRBV7-9 | - | TRBD2 | TRBJ2-3 | 15
TGTGCCAGCAGTTTATTGGCGACGGATCAGCCCCAGCATTTT | CASSLLATDQPQHF | TRBV28 | many | - | TRBJ1-5 | 14
TGTGCCAGCCACTCCGTCGAAAACTATGGCTACACCTTC | CASHSVENYGYTF | TRBV6-1 | many | - | TRBJ1-2 | 13
TGTGCCAGCAGTATTCTAGCGGGGGATGAGACCCAGTACTTC | CASSILAGDETQYF | TRBV12-3/TRBV12-4 | - | TRBD2 | TRBJ2-5 | 14
TGCGCCAGCAGCCAAGAATGGGGCCACAATGAGCAGTTCTTC | CASSQEWGHNEQFF | TRBV4-1 | - | - | TRBJ2-1 | 14
TGCGCCAGCAGACCGGGGGGCACCAATGAGCAGTTCTTC | CASRPGGTNEQFF | TRBV5-1 | many | - | TRBJ2-1 | 13
TGTGCCAGCAGTCACTCGACAGGGTATAACACCGGGGAGCTGTTTTTT | CASSHSTGYNTGELFF | TRBV6-5 | - | TRBD1 | TRBJ2-2 | 16
TGTGCCAGCGGAGGACCTGGGGCCAAAAACATTCAGTACTTC | CASGGPGAKNIQYF | TRBV2 | - | - | TRBJ2-4 | 14
TGTGCCAGCAGTGACTCGGGGACTAGCGGCACAGATACGCAGTATTTT | CASSDSGTSGTDTQYF | TRBV6-4 | many | TRBD2 | TRBJ2-3 | 16
TGTGCCACCAGCAGGGATAGCGGGAGGTTTTATGAGCAGTTCTTC | CATSRDSGRFYEQFF | TRBV15 | few | TRBD2 | TRBJ2-1 | 15
TGTGCCAGCAGCCCCCGGACAGGGGATGATCTGAACACTGAAGCTTTCTTT | CASSPRTGDDLNTEAFF | TRBV3-1 | - | TRBD1 | TRBJ1-1 | 17
TGTGCCAGCAGTTACCAGGGACTAGCGGGGGGGTATCGAACCGGGGAGCTGTTTTTT | CASSYQGLAGGYRTGELFF | TRBV6-5 | many | TRBD2 | TRBJ2-2 | 19
TGTGCCAGCCTGGGACGACGGAGCGGTGAAGCTTTCTTT | CASLGRRSGEAFF | TRBV25-1 | - | - | TRBJ1-1 | 13
TGCGCCAGCAGCTTGAATACGGCCTACGAGCAGTACTTC | CASSLNTAYEQYF | TRBV5-1 | many | - | TRBJ2-7 | 13
TGTGCCAGCAGTGCACTGGGACAGGGGCTTAATTCACCCCTCCACTTT | CASSALGQGLNSPLHF | TRBV6-1 | many | TRBD1 | TRBJ1-6 | 16
TGTGCCTGGAAGAAAGGTCCAGTGCAAGATACGCAGTATTTT | CAWKKGPVQDTQYF | TRBV30 | few | - | TRBJ2-3 | 14
TGTGCCAGCAGCCCTGTTAAGCACAAGGGTGAGCAGTTCTTC | CASSPVKHKGEQFF | TRBV5-5 | many | - | TRBJ2-1 | 14